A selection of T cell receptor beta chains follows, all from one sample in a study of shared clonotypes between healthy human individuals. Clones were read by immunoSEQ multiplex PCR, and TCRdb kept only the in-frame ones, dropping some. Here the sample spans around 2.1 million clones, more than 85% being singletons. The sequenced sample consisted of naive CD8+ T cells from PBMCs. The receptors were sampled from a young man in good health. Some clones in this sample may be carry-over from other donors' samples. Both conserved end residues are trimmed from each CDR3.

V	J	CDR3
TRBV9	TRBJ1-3	ASSVGGNENTIY
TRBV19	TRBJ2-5	ASYGPGETQY
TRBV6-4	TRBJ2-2	ASSELAGFHTGELF
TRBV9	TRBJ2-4	ASSPQGTSLDIQY
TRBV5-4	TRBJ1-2	ASSSQDNYGYT
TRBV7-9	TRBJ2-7	ASSPGPGSYEQY
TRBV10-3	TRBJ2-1	AISDPDRAVEQF
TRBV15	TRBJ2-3	ATSRGYRLTDTQY
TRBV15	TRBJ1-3	ATSSRVSGNTIY
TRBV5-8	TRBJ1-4	ASSFTGEGVNEKLF
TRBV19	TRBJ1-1	ASRGDPFAGAF
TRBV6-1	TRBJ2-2	ASSVPTVGGWGTGELF
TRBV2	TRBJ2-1	ASNRLAGGNNEQF
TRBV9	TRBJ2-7	ASSVGGGSLYEQY
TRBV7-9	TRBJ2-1	ASSLVTSPYNEQF
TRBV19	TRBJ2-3	ASSWGGRATDTQY
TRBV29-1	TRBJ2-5	SAVVWGILLETQY
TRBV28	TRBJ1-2	ASSPTQLFGYT
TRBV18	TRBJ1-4	ASSPSSRGDKLF
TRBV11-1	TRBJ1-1	ASSLEVRGVNTEAF
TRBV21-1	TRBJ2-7	ASSKVGRESSYEQY
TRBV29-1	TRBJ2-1	SVDLLAASYNEQF
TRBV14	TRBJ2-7	ASSQGGQYSYEQY
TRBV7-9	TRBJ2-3	ASSLGGTVLGTQY
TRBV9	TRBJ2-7	ASSVDTGAYEQY
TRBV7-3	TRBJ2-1	ASSRTSGRLGYNEQF
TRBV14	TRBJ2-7	ASSLRQHYEQY
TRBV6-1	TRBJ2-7	ASRDLDRGGYEQY
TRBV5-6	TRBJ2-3	ASSGTSKGTQY
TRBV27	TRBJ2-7	ASTLRTGSYEQY
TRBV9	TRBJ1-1	ASSGIFGTEAF
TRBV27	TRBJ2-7	ASSLLGSPYEQY
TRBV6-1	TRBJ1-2	ATGGEGPLTGYT
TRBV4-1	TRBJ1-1	ASSQGVRTTEAF
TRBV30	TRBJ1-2	AWQTGVGNYGYT
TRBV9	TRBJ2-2	ASSVVGTGAGELF
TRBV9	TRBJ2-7	ASSVAGTAYEQY
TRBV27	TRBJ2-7	ASSLLGQGDLHEQY
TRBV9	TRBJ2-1	ASSGGPSSGRPYEQF
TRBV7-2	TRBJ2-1	ASSLARGPYNEQF
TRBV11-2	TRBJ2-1	ASSLEPYNEQF
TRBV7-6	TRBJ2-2	ASRDGTGRTGELF
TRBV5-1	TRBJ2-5	ASSSYRGRKETQY
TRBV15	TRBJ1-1	ATSRGMAEVSRTEAF
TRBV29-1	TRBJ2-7	SVGDRRSYEQY
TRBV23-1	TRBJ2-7	ASSQPRTGGREEQY
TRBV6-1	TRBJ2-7	ASIRTGWNYEQY
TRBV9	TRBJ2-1	ASSPPLENNEQF
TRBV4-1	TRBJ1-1	ASSQDGPGAF
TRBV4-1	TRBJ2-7	ASSQVLGASRGLGYEQY
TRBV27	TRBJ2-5	ASSLSSQETQY
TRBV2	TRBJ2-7	ASRFPDYPPGEQY